This T cell receptor (beta chain) was captured in a study of shared clonotypes between healthy human individuals. Study summary: Serving as donors were a couple of women and a few men, whose ages spanned 18 to 49. The study, taken as a whole, reports: Non-shared clonotypes had lower generation probabilities than those shared by all four donors.

As regards this clone: Its specificity is unknown.

Each sorted subset replicate got 200 ng genomic DNA, roughly 30,000 genomes. Sequencing used immunoSEQ multiplex PCR; TCRdb keeps in-frame clones, though not all of them. The sample contains about 1.1 million clones, approximately 80% of which appear only once. The sequenced sample was memory CD4+ T cells from PBMCs. As to subset: CD45RA-negative fraction. This receptor was taken from a man between 18 and 35 years old in good health. Some clones in this sample may be carry-over from other donors' samples.

CDR3 loop: CVTSGSGNEQFF. DNA for the CDR3: TGTGTTACCTCCGGGAGCGGTAATGAGCAGTTCTTC. The chain is built from TRBV12-5 and TRBJ2-1; the D gene is possibly TRBD2 (6 bases). Germline V CDR1 and CDR2: LGHNT, FRNRAP. The CDR3 sequence is 12 residues long.